The present T cell receptor beta chain was sequenced within a study of T cells in Graves' hyperthyroidism and ophthalmopathy (dated by TCRdb to about 2019). The study in broad terms: Peripheral blood was collected at initial diagnosis, before any treatment. Whether ophthalmopathy could be predicted prospectively was tested in an independent validation cohort made up of 18 hyperthyroidism patients plus 17 patients who later progressed to ophthalmopathy. Once sampling was done, hyperthyroidism patients were given methimazole at a starting dose of 30 mg daily, whereas ophthalmopathy patients were given high-dose intravenous methylprednisolone. The study also compared thyroid tissue and blood T-cell repertoires from a handful of Graves' hyperthyroidism patients. The roughly 91 discovery patients were randomly divided into training and test sets at a 7:3 ratio. TCR V-J signatures able to tell the groups apart were searched for in a discovery cohort of 95 to 100 patients, of whom around 42 had Graves' ophthalmopathy and roughly 58 had stable Graves' hyperthyroidism. The paper reports TCR Vbeta CDR3 sequencing of approximately 130 peripheral blood samples: over 40 ophthalmopathy, fewer than 85 hyperthyroidism and around 17 progressor patients.

Ophthalmopathy patients had moderately to severely active disease, Clinical Activity Score of at least 3, NOSPECS grade of at least 4, and duration under 3 months. The study excluded patients with uncontrolled infections, other autoimmune diseases, pregnancy or lactation. Diagnoses were based on clinical symptoms, serum thyroxine and TRAb, thyroid ultrasound and orbital computed tomography. Ficoll-Paque density gradient centrifugation was used to isolate PBMCs from about 9.4 ml of fresh peripheral blood. Total RNA was extracted using Trizol reagent, and RNA quality was assessed on an Agilent 2100 Bioanalyzer. As concerns this clonotype: Which antigen it targets is not known. The sample holds no much larger clone one base away, and base qualities are not on file.

Trimming removed 0 bases from V and 6 bases from J, leaving 12 bases between the germline ends. The CDR3 measures 14 amino acids from cysteine to phenylalanine. Only the CDR3 DNA is retained, 42 bases long and in frame from the first base. CDR1 and CDR2, looked up from the germline V gene, are SGHRS and YFSETQ. Study-level results and caveats: During validation, the model predicted progression to ophthalmopathy a median of approximately six months ahead of onset, with around 71% sensitivity and 72.22% specificity. No statistical method was used to fix the sample size in advance, and group allocation was not hidden from the investigators. A 13 V-J signature model separated ophthalmopathy from stable hyperthyroidism, with 87.88% sensitivity and 81.08% specificity in cross-validation and 80%/75% in testing. Most expanded thyroid clonotypes (frequency above 0.001) were also found in blood, which suggests that blood repertoires may mirror thyroid immune responses.

The TCR beta CDR3 regions were amplified from the RNA transcripts. A first-round RT-PCR of the TCR CDR3 used the HTBI primer set with the Qiagen OneStep RT-PCR kit. The libraries were constructed in a second round of multiplex PCR and then size-selected and purified. The libraries were sequenced on an Illumina HiSeq2000 using paired-end 100 bp reads. In the source study's methods: SOAPnuke was used to process the raw data, with reads discarded if the reads contained adapters or uncalled bases, had a mean Phred below 15, or lacked an exact constant-primer or identifier match. High-quality paired reads were merged with COPE v1.2.5, and unique nucleotide sequences were defined as clonotypes. Clonotypes were aligned to IMGT TRBV, TRBD and TRBJ reference segments using MiTCR v1.1. The analysis included only V-J combinations with a frequency above 0.0001, which together covered about 99% of the repertoires. A TCS score was defined as the ratio of F50 (clonal expansion) to E x V (chaos), with BLOSUM62-based TCRdist applied between CDR3 peptides within each V-J. Welch's t-statistics and random forest reduced 500 to 550 V-J features to fewer than 15, which were used in a naive Bayes classifier (R e1071). The similarity between thyroid and blood repertoires was quantified using the Morisita-Horn index. TCRdb reanalyzed the raw reads on its own, using fastp at Q25 for trimming and MiXCR for clone calling, and kept in-frame beta chains. Entries are consolidated by CDR3 protein sequence, retaining the most common genes and DNA. The V and J calls and clone size come from TCRdb's table, not from the authors' own analysis. Recorded for this sample are more than 500,000 distinct CDR3 sequences; roughly 14% of them occurred a single time. The top ten constitute 3.5% to 4.5% of the sample.

This sequence was found in a woman aged 35 to 49 with Graves' ophthalmopathy. Sequencing was done on a sample of blood. The sequence is built from TRBV5-1 and TRBJ1-2, with no D gene named confidently. The nucleotide sequence reads as follows: TGCGCCAGCAGCTTGGAAGGCAATGAGGATGGCTACACCTTC. It translates as CASSLEGNEDGYTF.